The T cell receptor beta chain under discussion was sequenced for a study of shared clonotypes between healthy human individuals. Study findings and constraints: Non-shared clonotypes had lower generation probabilities than those shared by all four donors.

The assay was immunoSEQ multiplex PCR, and TCRdb's table has in-frame clones only and misses some. This sample has under 2,500,000 clones, with approximately 94% found just once. Details on this clone: Its antigen remains unidentified.

The CDR3 has 14 residues. The germline V gene has CDR1 WSHSY and CDR2 SAAADI. Trimming removed 5 bases from V and 2 bases from J; junction bases left unmatched: 6. The sample taken for sequencing was naive CD4+ T cells sorted from blood. Indicated subset: CD45RA+ positively selected. This TCR came from a man aged 18 to 35 in good health. J is TRBJ2-7 and V is TRBV10-2; TRBD1 matches at 7 bases. This chain's CDR3 is CASSLPGQTYEQYF. The CDR3 coding sequence is TGCGCCAGCAGTTTACCGGGACAGACCTACGAGCAGTACTTC.